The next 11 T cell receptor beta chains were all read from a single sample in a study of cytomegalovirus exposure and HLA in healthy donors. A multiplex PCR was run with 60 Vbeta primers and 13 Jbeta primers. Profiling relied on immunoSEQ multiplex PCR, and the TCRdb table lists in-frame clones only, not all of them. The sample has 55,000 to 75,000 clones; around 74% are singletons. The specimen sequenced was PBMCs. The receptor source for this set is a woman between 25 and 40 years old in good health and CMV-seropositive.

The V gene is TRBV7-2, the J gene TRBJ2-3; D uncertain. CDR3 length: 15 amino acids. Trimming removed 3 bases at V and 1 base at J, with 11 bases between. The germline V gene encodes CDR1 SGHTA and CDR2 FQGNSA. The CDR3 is CASSFFPRGTDTQYF. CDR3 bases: TGTGCCAGCAGCTTCTTCCCCCGGGGCACAGATACGCAGTATTTT.

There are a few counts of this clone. The CDR3 DNA sequence: TGTGCCAGCAGCCCCCTAAGCGGGAGGGGCACAGATACGCAGTATTTT. Protein sequence: CASSPLSGRGTDTQYF. The chain employs TRBV7-2 and TRBJ2-3, with TRBD2 matching 10 bases. The germline V gene encodes CDR1 SGHTA and CDR2 FQGNSA. Unmatched junction bases numbered 6, after V lost 5 bases and J lost 1 base. This CDR3 is 16 amino acids long. Looking up the rest from reference TRBV7-2 and TRBJ2-3 gives the full variable domain: GAGVSQSPSNKVTEKGKDVELRCDPISGHTALYWYRQSLGQGLEFLIYFQGNSAPDKSGLPSDRFSAERTGGSVSTLTIQRTQQEDSAVYLCASSPLSGRGTDTQYFGPGTRLTVL.

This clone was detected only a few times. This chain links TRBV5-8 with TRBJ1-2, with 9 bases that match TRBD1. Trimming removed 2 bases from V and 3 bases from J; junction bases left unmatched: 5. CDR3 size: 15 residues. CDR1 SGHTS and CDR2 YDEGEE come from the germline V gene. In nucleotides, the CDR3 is TGTGCCAGCAGCTTAGGGGACAGGGCCGACTATGGCTACACCTTC. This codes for CASSLGDRADYGYTF.

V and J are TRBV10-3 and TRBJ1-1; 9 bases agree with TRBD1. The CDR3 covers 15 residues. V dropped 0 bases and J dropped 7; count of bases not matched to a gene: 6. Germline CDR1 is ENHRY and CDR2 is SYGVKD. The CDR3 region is CAISESLGQGFEAFF. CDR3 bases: TGTGCCATCAGTGAGTCTCTCGGACAGGGGTTTGAAGCTTTCTTT.

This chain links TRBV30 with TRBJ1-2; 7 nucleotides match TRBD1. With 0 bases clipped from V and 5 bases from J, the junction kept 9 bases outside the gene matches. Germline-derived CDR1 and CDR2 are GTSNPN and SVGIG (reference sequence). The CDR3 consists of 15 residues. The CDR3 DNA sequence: TGTGCCTGGAGTGTTGACTGGACAGGATCTTATGGCTACACCTTC. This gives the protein CAWSVDWTGSYGYTF.

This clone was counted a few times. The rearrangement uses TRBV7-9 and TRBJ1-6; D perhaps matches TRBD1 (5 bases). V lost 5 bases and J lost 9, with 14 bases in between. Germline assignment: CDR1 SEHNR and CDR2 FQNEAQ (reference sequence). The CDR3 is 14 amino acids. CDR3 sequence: CASSPTVVGSPLHF. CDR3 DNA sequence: TGTGCCAGCAGCCCGACAGTCGTGGGTTCACCCCTCCACTTT.

The DNA for the CDR3 is TGCGCCAGCAGTGAGTCACAGCTAGCCAAAAACATTCAGTACTTC. Protein: CASSESQLAKNIQYF. The genes are TRBV10-1 and TRBJ2-4; D call uncertain. V lost 0 bases and J lost 0, with 6 bases in between. CDR3 length: 15 residues. The germline CDR1 and CDR2 sequences are WNHNN and SYGVQD (reference sequence).

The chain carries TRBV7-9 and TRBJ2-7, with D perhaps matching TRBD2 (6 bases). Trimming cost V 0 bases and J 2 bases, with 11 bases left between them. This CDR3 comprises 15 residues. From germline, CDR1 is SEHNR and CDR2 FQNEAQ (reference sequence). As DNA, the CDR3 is TGTGCCAGCAGCTTAGCGGCTAGCGAAACCTACGAGCAGTACTTC. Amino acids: CASSLAASETYEQYF.

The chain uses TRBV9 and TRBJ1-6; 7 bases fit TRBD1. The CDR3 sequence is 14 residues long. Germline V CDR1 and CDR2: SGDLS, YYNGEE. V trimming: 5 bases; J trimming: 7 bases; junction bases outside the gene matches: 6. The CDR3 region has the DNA TGTGCCAGCAGTGCTCAACAGGGGAATTCACCCCTCCACTTT. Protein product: CASSAQQGNSPLHF.

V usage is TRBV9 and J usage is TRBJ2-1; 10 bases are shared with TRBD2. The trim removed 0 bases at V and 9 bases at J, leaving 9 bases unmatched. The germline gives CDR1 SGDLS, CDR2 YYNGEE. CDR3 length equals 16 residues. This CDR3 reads CASSVAAAGGVGEQFF. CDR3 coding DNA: TGTGCCAGCAGCGTAGCCGCAGCGGGAGGGGTCGGTGAGCAGTTCTTC.

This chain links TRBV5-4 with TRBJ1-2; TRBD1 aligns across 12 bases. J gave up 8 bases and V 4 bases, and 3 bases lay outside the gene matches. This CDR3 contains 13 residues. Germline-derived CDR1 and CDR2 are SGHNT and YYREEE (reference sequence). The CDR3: CASSGGQGAGYTF. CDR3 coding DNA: TGTGCCAGCAGCGGGGGACAGGGGGCGGGCTACACCTTC.